This T cell receptor (beta chain) derives from a study of cytomegalovirus exposure and HLA in healthy donors. The study, taken as a whole, reports: Within an earlier analysis, most TCR beta V segments proved productive either about 90% or about 30% of the time. Donors belonging to an Asian-associated ancestry cluster reportedly showed fewer N-insertions in productive TCRs than the roughly 700-donor mean, according to what a later analysis found. There were fewer than 200 TCR beta chains listed as cytomegalovirus-associated. CMV serostatus was the only recorded immune exposure for donors.

As regards this clone: Its specificity is not known.

A multiplex PCR was run with 60 Vbeta primers and 13 Jbeta primers. TCRdb's table, derived via immunoSEQ multiplex PCR, lists solely in-frame clones and lacks some. The sample consists of 150,000 to 180,000 clones, about 83% of them appearing once. V dropped 3 bases and J dropped 0; count of bases not matched to a gene: 4. The CDR3 sequence is 15 residues long. CDR1 and CDR2 from the germline V gene are SGHRS and YFSETQ. The genes are TRBV5-1 and TRBJ2-7; 9 bases line up with TRBD2. The TCR was taken from a woman aged 40 to 50 in good health and CMV-seronegative. The sample consisted of PBMCs. The CDR3 loop is CASSSLAGASYEQYF. CDR3 bases: TGCGCCAGCAGCTCCTTAGCGGGAGCCTCCTACGAGCAGTACTTC.